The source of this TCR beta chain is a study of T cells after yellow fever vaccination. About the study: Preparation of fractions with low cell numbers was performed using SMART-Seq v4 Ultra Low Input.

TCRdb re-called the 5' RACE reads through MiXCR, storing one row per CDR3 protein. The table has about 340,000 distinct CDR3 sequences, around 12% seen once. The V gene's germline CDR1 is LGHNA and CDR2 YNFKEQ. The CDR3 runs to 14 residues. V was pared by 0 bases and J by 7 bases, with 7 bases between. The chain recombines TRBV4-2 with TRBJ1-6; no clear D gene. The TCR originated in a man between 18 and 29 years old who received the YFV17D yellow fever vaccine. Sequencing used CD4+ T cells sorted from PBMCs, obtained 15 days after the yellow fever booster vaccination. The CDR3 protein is CASSQDRKNSPLHF. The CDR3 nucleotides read TGTGCCAGCAGCCAAGACAGGAAGAATTCACCCCTCCACTTT.